This TCR beta chain was identified during a study of vaccination effects on CD4 cells after COVID-19. Whole-study context: Pre-vaccine samples were drawn 16 days and one week before the first dose. Points from the study as a whole: Clones of infection and vaccine origin contracted markedly late after vaccination.

The CDR3 loop spans 14 amino acids. Trimming stripped 0 bases from V and 3 bases from J, with 6 bases between. Germline CDR1 is MNHEY and CDR2 is SVGAGI. Sequencing was preceded by expansion of antigen-specific CD4+ T cells with viral peptide pools in the ViraFEST assay. Culture lasted about ten days before CD4+ T cell isolation. This person's SARS-CoV-2 infection, confirmed by PCR, occurred between March and December 2020. The authors replaced half the medium with IL-2 medium on days 3 and 7. Details on this clone: Its target is not known.

Clones were read by immunoSEQ multiplex PCR, and TCRdb kept only the in-frame ones, dropping some. The sample includes around 50,000 clones, 65% to 80% of them seen just once. This specimen was CD4+ T cells from PBMCs cultured with HIV peptides, taken before COVID-19 vaccination. The subset was: HIV-1 Nef peptide pool negative control/reference culture. This receptor was obtained from a human donor who had a prior SARS-CoV-2 infection. This chain uses TRBV6-5 with TRBJ2-1; D remains unclear. The CDR3 DNA reads as TGTGCCAGCAGTTACTCTCATGACTACAATGAGCAGTTCTTC. It is translated as CASSYSHDYNEQFF.